Presented here are 14 T cell receptor beta chains from one specimen sequenced in a study of identifying expanded T cells in peripheral blood. Assay: immunoSEQ multiplex PCR; the TCRdb copy retains only in-frame clones and omits some. Of 97,000 or so clones detected, about 91% appear once; the ten largest clones hold 11% to 15%. Sequencing was done on a sample of blood. The source is a person between 18 and 75 years old in good health.

J is TRBJ2-3 and V is TRBV5-1, with D uncertain. The CDR3 extends over 17 amino acids. Trimming left V 7 bases short and J 0 bases short, with 21 bases between. Germline CDR1 is SGHRS and CDR2 is YFSETQ. CDR3 in amino acids: CASCPGSADESTDTQYF. CDR3 bases: TGCGCCAGCTGCCCCGGGTCGGCAGACGAGAGCACAGATACGCAGTATTTT. Full variable domain (outside the CDR3, taken from reference TRBV5-1 and TRBJ2-3): KAGVTQTPRYLIKTRGQQVTLSCSPISGHRSVSWYQQTPGQGLQFLFEYFSETQRNKGNFPGRFSGRQFSNSRSEMNVSTLELGDSALYLCASCPGSADESTDTQYFGPGTRLTVL.

The CDR3: CASSATSRGGGNTIYF. In DNA, the CDR3 is TGTGCCAGCAGCGCTACATCCAGGGGCGGGGGAAACACCATATATTTT. This chain joins TRBV7-9 and TRBJ1-3; TRBD1 might be the D (6 bases). This CDR3 has 16 residues. The V and J ends lost 5 bases and 4 bases respectively, with 18 bases between them. CDR1 and CDR2 (germline): SEHNR, FQNEAQ (reference sequence).

The chain employs TRBV11-2 and TRBJ2-2, with D unresolved. Trimming took off 3 bases at V and 5 bases at J, with 7 bases between the two ends. This CDR3 contains 13 residues. Germline-derived CDR1 and CDR2 are SGHAT and FQNNGV. Here the CDR3 reads CASSFRSTGELFF. The CDR3 coding sequence is TGTGCCAGCAGCTTTAGATCTACCGGGGAGCTGTTTTTT.

J is TRBJ2-2 and V is TRBV6-6; TRBD1 matches at 8 bases. Germline lookup yields CDR1 MNHNY and CDR2 SVGAGI (reference sequence). This CDR3 is built from 16 residues. Trimming took 7 bases from V and 0 from J; bases not matched to a gene: 7. CDR3 in amino acids: CASTQNRGTNTGELFF. DNA for the CDR3: TGTGCCAGCACCCAAAACAGGGGGACGAACACCGGGGAGCTGTTTTTT.

The CDR3: CAISGNRDRRETQYF. CDR3 bases: TGTGCCATCAGTGGTAACAGGGACCGACGGGAGACCCAGTACTTC. The J gene is TRBJ2-5, the V gene TRBV10-3; D is possibly TRBD1 (6 bases). Germline V CDR1 and CDR2: ENHRY, SYGVKD. The V and J ends lost 4 bases and 5 bases respectively, with 17 bases between them. The CDR3 spans 15 residues.

This chain connects TRBV6-5 to TRBJ2-3; 8 nucleotides line up with TRBD2. This CDR3 is 15 amino acids long. V was pared by 5 bases and J by 0 bases, with 4 bases of the junction left unmatched. Germline-derived CDR1 and CDR2 are MNHEY and SVGAGI. The CDR3 DNA reads as TGTGCCAGCAGTCCCCGGGAGGGGAGCACAGATACGCAGTATTTT. It is translated as CASSPREGSTDTQYF.

This clone has a single count. Here the CDR3 omits its conserved ending phenylalanine or tryptophan, so a read error is the likely source. Because the CDR3's place on the DNA is in doubt, the DNA is left out and the CDR3 is given as listed by TCRdb. This sequence joins TRBV2 and TRBJ1-1. The germline V gene has CDR1 SNHLY and CDR2 FYNNEI. Both ends counted, the CDR3 spans 11 residues. The CDR3 sequence is CASSEGVLIFL.

The chain joins TRBV5-4 to TRBJ2-7; 7 bases agree with TRBD2. Germline CDR1 is SGHNT and CDR2 is YYREEE (reference sequence). The CDR3 extends over 14 amino acids. After removal of 4 bases from V and 2 bases from J, the junction contained 6 bases not matched to a gene. The CDR3 loop reads CASSGGRETYEQYF. The CDR3 DNA reads TGTGCCAGCAGCGGGGGGAGGGAAACCTACGAGCAGTACTTC.

The rearrangement links TRBV5-1 to TRBJ2-5; D call uncertain. CDR3 length: 11 residues. V dropped 0 bases and J dropped 3 bases, with 0 bases sitting between them. Germline V gene lookup returns CDR1 SGHRS and CDR2 YFSETQ. CDR3 sequence reads: CASSLEETQYF. The CDR3 bases are TGCGCCAGCAGCTTGGAAGAGACCCAGTACTTC. The entire variable domain, with the rest obtained from reference TRBV5-1 and TRBJ2-5, is as follows: KAGVTQTPRYLIKTRGQQVTLSCSPISGHRSVSWYQQTPGQGLQFLFEYFSETQRNKGNFPGRFSGRQFSNSRSEMNVSTLELGDSALYLCASSLEETQYFGPGTRLLVL.

The chain joins TRBV11-2 to TRBJ1-1; 7 nucleotides match TRBD1. Germline V gene data show CDR1 as SGHAT and CDR2 as FQNNGV. J gave up 5 bases and V 5 bases, and 8 bases lay outside the gene matches. This CDR3 spans 14 amino acids. In nucleotides, the CDR3 is TGTGCCAGCAGCCCGCCGACAGGGACGACTGAAGCTTTCTTT. Protein: CASSPPTGTTEAFF.

The chain carries TRBV7-2 and TRBJ2-7; D unclear. The CDR3 totals 15 residues. The V end lost 1 base, the J end lost 3 bases, and 13 bases lay between the germline ends. The germline gives CDR1 SGHTA, CDR2 FQGNSA. The CDR3: CASSLEPGDNYEQYF. CDR3 bases: TGTGCCAGCAGCTTAGAACCAGGAGACAACTACGAGCAGTACTTC. The full variable domain, with the rest looked up from reference TRBV7-2 and TRBJ2-7, is GAGVSQSPSNKVTEKGKDVELRCDPISGHTALYWYRQSLGQGLEFLIYFQGNSAPDKSGLPSDRFSAERTGGSVSTLTIQRTQQEDSAVYLCASSLEPGDNYEQYFGPGTRLTVT.

The sample holds one count of this clone. This chain links TRBV29-1 with TRBJ2-1, with 10 nucleotides matching TRBD2. V dropped 4 bases and J dropped 6; count of bases not matched to a gene: 3. The germline V gene encodes CDR1 SQVTM and CDR2 ANQGSEA. This CDR3 is built from 13 residues. CDR3 amino acids: CSVGASGGNEQFF. The CDR3 coding sequence is TGCAGCGTTGGGGCTAGCGGGGGCAATGAGCAGTTCTTC.

CDR3 amino acids: CASSLGLAGASEQFF. The CDR3 DNA reads as TGTGCCAGCAGCCTGGGACTAGCGGGAGCAAGTGAGCAGTTCTTC. The chain couples TRBV7-3 to TRBJ2-1; TRBD2 agrees at 14 bases. J gave up 9 bases and V 5 bases, and 6 bases lay outside the gene matches. The CDR3 length is 15 residues. Germline CDR1 and CDR2: SGHTA and FQGTGA. Full variable domain (outside the CDR3, taken from reference TRBV7-3 and TRBJ2-1): GAGVSQTPSNKVTEKGKYVELRCDPISGHTALYWYRQSLGQGPEFLIYFQGTGAADDSGLPNDRFFAVRPEGSVSTLKIQRTERGDSAVYLCASSLGLAGASEQFFGPGTRLTVL.

This chain uses TRBV5-6 with TRBJ2-3; 10 bases agree with TRBD2. The CDR3 has 17 residues. The germline V gene encodes CDR1 SGHDT and CDR2 YYEEEE. Unmatched junction bases numbered 12, after V lost 4 bases and J lost 4 bases. CDR3 nucleotides: TGTGCCAGCAGCCTGCGACTTAGCGGGAGGATCCCAGATACGCAGTATTTT. As protein: CASSLRLSGRIPDTQYF.